The present T cell receptor (beta chain) was sequenced within a study of shared clonotypes between healthy human individuals. Study-wide points: Naive CD4 clonotypes overlapped across a handful of donors at approximately 4.5%.

Generated by immunoSEQ multiplex PCR, the TCRdb table keeps only in-frame clones and is missing some. The data contain 400,000 to 600,000 clones, approximately 95% of them seen just once; the ten biggest clones take up about 0.068%. Germline CDR1 reads SNHLY; CDR2 reads FYNNEI. Trimming left V 3 bases short and J 0 bases short, with 11 bases between. The CDR3 has 16 amino acids. Turning to this clone: Its antigen is not known.

The receptor was isolated from a woman aged 25 to 45 in good health. Sequencing was carried out using naive CD4+ T cells sorted from blood. Described subset: CD45RA+ positively selected. The gene calls are TRBV2 and TRBJ2-2; D gene unclear. Here the CDR3 DNA reads TGTGCCAGCAGTGATTGGGAAATCGCGAACACCGGGGAGCTGTTTTTT. Translating it yields CASSDWEIANTGELFF.